The subject of this entry is one T cell receptor (beta chain). Its target is unknown. The source of the sample is a study of blood T cells in healthy people across ages. Background on the study: In model experiments, template switching was able to capture about one barcoded beta molecule for every two T cells that were present. Findings of the study overall: The unknown donor CMV status may have confounded expanded clonotype changes. Older age coincided with a roughly linear decline in TCR beta diversity per million T cells.

Samples each had at least 5.5 micrograms of total RNA extracted. A sample-barcoded 5' primer and a J-beta primer mix were used in a second PCR of roughly 7 to 11 cycles. TCRdb re-analysed the 5' RACE reads in MiXCR, keeping a single row per CDR3 protein. The table records about 1.8 million distinct CDR3 sequences, about 49% of them present only once. Sequencing was done on a sample of blood. This TCR was sampled from a woman aged 40 to 55 in good health.

DNA of the CDR3: TGTGCCACCTCCCTCGGGACAGGGTCAGAGACCCAGTACTTC. Residues: CATSLGTGSETQYF. The chain combines TRBV7-9 with TRBJ2-7; 9 bases match TRBD1. The last part of the DNA fits TRBJ2-5 better; the J call may be wrong. Looked up from germline, CDR1 is SEHNR and CDR2 is FQNEAQ (reference sequence). This CDR3 region has 14 residues.